This TCR beta chain was identified during a study of T cells after yellow fever vaccination. V shed 8 bases, J shed 1 base, and the junction held 0 bases outside the gene matches. CDR1 MNHNS and CDR2 SASEGT come from the germline V gene. The CDR3 length is 13 residues. TCRdb independently ran MiXCR on the 5' RACE reads; one entry per CDR3 protein. Among 280,000 or so distinct CDR3 sequences listed, around 8.6% were seen once. The V call is TRBV6-1, the J call TRBJ2-3, with 10 bases fitting TRBD2. The sequencing here drew on CD4+ T cells sorted from PBMCs, taken 5 days after the yellow fever booster vaccination. This clonotype was obtained from a man aged 18 to 30 who received the YFV17D yellow fever vaccine. CDR3 nucleotides: TGTGCCAGCCTAGCGGGGGGCACAGATACGCAGTATTTT. Residues: CASLAGGTDTQYF.